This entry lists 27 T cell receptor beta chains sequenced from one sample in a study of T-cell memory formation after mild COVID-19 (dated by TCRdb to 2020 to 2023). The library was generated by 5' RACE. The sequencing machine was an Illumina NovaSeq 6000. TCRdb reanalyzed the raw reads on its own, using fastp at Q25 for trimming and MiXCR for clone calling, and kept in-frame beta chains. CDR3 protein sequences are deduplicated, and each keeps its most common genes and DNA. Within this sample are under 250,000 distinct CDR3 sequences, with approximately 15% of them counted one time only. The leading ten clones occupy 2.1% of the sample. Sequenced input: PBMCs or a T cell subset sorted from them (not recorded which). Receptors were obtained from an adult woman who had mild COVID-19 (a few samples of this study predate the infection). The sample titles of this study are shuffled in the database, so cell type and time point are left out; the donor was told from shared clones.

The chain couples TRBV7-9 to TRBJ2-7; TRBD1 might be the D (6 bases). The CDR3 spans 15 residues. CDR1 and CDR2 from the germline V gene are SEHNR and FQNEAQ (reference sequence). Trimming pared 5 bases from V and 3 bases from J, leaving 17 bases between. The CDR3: CASSKIATGNYEQYF. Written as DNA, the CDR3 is TGTGCCAGCAGCAAAATCGCGACAGGTAACTACGAGCAGTACTTC.

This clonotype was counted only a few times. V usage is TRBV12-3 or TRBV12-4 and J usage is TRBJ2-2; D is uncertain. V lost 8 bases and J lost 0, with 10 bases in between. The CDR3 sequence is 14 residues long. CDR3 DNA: TGTGCCAGCCAGTCCTGGGCGAACACCGGGGAGCTGTTTTTT. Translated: CASQSWANTGELFF.

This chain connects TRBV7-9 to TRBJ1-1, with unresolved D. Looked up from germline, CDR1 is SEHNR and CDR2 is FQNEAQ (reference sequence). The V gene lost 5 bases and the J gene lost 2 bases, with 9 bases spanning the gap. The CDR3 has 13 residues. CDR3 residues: CASSLQTNTEAFF. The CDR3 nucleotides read TGTGCCAGCAGCCTGCAGACAAACACTGAAGCTTTCTTT. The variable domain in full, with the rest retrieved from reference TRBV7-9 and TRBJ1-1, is DTGVSQNPRHKITKRGQNVTFRCDPISEHNRLYWYRQTLGQGPEFLTYFQNEAQLEKSRLLSDRFSAERPKGSFSTLEIQRTEQGDSAMYLCASSLQTNTEAFFGQGTRLTVV.

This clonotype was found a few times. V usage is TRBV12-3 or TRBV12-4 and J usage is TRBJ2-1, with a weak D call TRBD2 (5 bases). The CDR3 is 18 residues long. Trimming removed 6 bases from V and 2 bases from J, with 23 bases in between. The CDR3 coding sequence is TGTGCCAGCAGAACAACCCCTGGACCCGCGGGCCCCTACAATGAGCAGTTCTTC. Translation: CASRTTPGPAGPYNEQFF.

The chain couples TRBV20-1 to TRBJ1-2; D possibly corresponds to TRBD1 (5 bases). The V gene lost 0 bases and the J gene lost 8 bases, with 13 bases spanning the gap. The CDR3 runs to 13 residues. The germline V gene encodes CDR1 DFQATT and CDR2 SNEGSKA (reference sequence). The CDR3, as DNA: TGCAGTGCTAGAGATCAACAGGTGCCGGGCTACACCTTC. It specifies CSARDQQVPGYTF.

The CDR3 here is CASSQVGGASPLHF. In DNA, the CDR3 is TGCGCCAGCAGCCAAGTGGGGGGGGCGTCACCCCTCCACTTT. V is TRBV4-1 and J is TRBJ1-6; D possibly corresponds to TRBD1 (6 bases). This CDR3 contains 14 residues. Trimming pared 1 base from V and 10 bases from J, leaving 11 bases between. Looked up from germline, CDR1 is MGHRA and CDR2 is YSYEKL.

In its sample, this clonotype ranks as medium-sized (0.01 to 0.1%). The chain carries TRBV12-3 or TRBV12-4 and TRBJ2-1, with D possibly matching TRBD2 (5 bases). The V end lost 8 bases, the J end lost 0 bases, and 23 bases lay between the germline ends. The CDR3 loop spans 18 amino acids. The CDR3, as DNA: TGTGCCAGCCACTTCGATACCCGGGGAGTCAGCTCCTACAATGAGCAGTTCTTC. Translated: CASHFDTRGVSSYNEQFF.

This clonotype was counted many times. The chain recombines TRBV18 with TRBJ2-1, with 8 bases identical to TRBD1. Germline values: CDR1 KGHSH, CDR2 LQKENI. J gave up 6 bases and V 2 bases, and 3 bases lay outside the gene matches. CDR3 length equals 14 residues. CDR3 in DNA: TGTGCCAGCTCACCAGATACAGGGGGCAATGAGCAGTTCTTC. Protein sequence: CASSPDTGGNEQFF.

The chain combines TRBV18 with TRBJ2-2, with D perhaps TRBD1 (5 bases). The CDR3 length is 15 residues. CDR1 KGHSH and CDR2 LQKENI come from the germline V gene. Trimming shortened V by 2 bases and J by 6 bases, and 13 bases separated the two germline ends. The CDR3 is CASSPTLSGSGELFF. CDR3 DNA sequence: TGTGCCAGCTCACCAACACTCTCAGGGTCCGGGGAGCTGTTTTTT.

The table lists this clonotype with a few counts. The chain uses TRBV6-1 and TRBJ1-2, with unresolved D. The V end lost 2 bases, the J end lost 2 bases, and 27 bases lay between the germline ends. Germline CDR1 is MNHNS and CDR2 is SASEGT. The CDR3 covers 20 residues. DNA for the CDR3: TGTGCCAGCAGTGAATTAAGACCGGGCCGAGGGCGAGTAGGGAACTATGGCTACACCTTC. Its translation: CASSELRPGRGRVGNYGYTF.

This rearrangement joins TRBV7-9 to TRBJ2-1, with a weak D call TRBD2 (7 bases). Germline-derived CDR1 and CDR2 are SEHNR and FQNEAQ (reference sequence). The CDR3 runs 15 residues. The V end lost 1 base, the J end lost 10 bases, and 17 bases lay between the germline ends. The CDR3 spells CASSLDQSWGGEQFF. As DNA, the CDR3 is TGTGCCAGCAGCTTAGACCAGAGCTGGGGGGGCGAGCAGTTCTTC.

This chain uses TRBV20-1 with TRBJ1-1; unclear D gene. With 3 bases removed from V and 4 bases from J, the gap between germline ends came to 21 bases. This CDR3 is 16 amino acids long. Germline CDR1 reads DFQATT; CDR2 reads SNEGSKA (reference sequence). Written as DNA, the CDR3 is TGCAGTGCTAGGCATAGGAAATCATGGAGGGCCACTGAAGCTTTCTTT. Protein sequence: CSARHRKSWRATEAFF.

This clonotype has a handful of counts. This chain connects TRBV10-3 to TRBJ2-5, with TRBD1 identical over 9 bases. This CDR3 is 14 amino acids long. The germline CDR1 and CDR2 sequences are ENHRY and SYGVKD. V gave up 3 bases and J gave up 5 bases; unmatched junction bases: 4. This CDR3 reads CAISDTGGMETQYF. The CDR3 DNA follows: TGTGCCATCAGTGATACAGGGGGCATGGAGACCCAGTACTTC.

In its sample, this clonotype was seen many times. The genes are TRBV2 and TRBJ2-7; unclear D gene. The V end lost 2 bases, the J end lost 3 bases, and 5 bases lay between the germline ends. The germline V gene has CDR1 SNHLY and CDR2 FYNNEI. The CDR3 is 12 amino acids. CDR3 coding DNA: TGTGCCAGCAGTGAAAGGGACTACGAGCAGTACTTC. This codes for CASSERDYEQYF.

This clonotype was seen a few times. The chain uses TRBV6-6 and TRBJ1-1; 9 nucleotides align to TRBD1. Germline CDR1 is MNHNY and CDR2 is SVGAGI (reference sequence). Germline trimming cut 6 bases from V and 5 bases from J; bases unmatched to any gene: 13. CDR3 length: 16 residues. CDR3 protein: CASSTPGQGAGTEAFF. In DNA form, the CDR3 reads TGTGCCAGCAGCACTCCGGGACAGGGAGCGGGGACTGAAGCTTTCTTT.

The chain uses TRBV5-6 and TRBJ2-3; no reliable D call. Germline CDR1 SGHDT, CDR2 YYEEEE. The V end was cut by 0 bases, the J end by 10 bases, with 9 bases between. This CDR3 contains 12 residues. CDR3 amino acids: CASSLGGRAQYF. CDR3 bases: TGTGCCAGCAGCTTGGGAGGAAGAGCGCAGTATTTT. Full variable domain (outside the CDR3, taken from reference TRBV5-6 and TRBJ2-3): DAGVTQSPTHLIKTRGQQVTLRCSPKSGHDTVSWYQQALGQGPQFIFQYYEEEERQRGNFPDRFSGHQFPNYSSELNVNALLLGDSALYLCASSLGGRAQYFGPGTRLTVL.

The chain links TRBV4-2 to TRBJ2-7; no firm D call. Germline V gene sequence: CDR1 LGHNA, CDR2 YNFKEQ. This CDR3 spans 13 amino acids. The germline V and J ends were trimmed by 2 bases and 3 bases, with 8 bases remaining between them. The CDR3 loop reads CASSQLLSYEQYF. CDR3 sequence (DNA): TGTGCCAGCAGCCAACTACTAAGCTACGAGCAGTACTTC.

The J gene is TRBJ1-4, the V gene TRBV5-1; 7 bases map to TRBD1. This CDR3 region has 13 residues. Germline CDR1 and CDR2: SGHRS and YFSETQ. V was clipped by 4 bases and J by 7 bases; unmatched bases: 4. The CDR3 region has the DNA TGCGCCAGCAGCCCCAGGGACAGTGAAAAACTGTTTTTT. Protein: CASSPRDSEKLFF.

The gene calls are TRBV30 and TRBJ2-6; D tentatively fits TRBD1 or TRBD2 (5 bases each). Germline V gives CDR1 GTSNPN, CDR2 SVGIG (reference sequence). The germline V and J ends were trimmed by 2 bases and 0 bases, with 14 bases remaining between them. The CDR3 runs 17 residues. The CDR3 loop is CAWSWGFGSSGANVLTF. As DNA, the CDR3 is TGTGCCTGGAGTTGGGGGTTCGGGTCCTCTGGGGCCAACGTCCTGACTTTC.

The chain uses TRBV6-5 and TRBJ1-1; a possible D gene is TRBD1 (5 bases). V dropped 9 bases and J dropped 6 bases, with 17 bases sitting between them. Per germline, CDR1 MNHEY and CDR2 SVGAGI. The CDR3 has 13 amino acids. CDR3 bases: TGTGCCAGTCGCAGGGACTTCAGGGCTGAAGCTTTCTTT. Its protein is CASRRDFRAEAFF.

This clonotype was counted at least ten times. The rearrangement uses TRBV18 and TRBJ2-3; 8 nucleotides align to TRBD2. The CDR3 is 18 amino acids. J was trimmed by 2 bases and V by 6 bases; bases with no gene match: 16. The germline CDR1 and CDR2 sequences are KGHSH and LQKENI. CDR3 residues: CASSPSVLAGGSTDTQYF. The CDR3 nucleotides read TGTGCCAGCTCGCCGTCAGTCCTCGCGGGAGGCTCCACAGATACGCAGTATTTT.

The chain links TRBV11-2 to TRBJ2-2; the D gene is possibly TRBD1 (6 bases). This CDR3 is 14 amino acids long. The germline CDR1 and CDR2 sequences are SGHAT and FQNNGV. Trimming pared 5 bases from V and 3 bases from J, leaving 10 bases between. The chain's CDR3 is CASSRNRDTGELFF. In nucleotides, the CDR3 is TGTGCCAGCAGCCGTAACAGGGACACCGGGGAGCTGTTTTTT.

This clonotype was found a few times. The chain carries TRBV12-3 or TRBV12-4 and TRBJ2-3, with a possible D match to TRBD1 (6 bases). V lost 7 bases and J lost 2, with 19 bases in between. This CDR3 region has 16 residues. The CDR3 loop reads CASTPFWGPATDTQYF. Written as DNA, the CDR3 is TGTGCCAGCACCCCATTCTGGGGGCCGGCCACAGATACGCAGTATTTT.

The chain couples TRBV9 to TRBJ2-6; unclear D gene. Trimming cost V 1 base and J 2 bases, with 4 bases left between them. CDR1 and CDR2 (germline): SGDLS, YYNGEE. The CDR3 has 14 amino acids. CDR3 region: CASSVTPGANVLTF. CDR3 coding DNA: TGTGCCAGCAGCGTAACACCTGGGGCCAACGTCCTGACTTTC.

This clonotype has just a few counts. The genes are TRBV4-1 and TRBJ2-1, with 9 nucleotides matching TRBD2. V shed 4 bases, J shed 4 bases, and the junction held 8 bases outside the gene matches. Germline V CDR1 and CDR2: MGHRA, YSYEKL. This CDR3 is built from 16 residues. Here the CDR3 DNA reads TGCGCCAGCAGCCGACTAGCGGAGAAAAAATACAATGAGCAGTTCTTC. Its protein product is CASSRLAEKKYNEQFF.

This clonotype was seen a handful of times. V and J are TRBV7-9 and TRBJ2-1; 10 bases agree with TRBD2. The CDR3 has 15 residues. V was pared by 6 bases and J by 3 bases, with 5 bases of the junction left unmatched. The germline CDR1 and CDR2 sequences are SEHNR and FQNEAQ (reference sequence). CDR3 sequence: CASSSSGGVYNEQFF. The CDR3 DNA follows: TGTGCCAGCAGTTCCAGCGGGGGGGTCTACAATGAGCAGTTCTTC.

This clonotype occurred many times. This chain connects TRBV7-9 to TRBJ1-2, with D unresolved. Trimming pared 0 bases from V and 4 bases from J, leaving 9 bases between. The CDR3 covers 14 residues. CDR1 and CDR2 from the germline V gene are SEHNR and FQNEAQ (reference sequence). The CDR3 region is CASSLALGVYGYTF. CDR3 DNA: TGTGCCAGCAGCTTAGCGCTCGGGGTCTATGGCTACACCTTC.